This TCR beta chain was sequenced for a study of blood T cell repertoires in COVID-19. As for the study in general: The origin of the acute and convalescent COVID-19 samples was the United States, Italy and Spain.

This CDR3 comprises 13 residues. Germline assignment: CDR1 LGHNA and CDR2 YSLEER. Deletions cut 3 bases from V and 4 bases from J, with 9 bases between. As handled by the study authors: Reference gene primer amplification yielded estimated nucleated cell counts. The method was immunoSEQ multiplex PCR; TCRdb's version includes in-frame clones alone and lacks a portion of them. From that table come the V and J calls and clone size; the DNA was used to work out D and trimming. The table records 90,000 to 120,000 clones, 75% to 90% of them present only once. Material for sequencing was peripheral blood. The chain recombines TRBV4-3 with TRBJ1-2, with TRBD1 as a possible D gene (6 bases). The source of this sequence is an elderly woman with acute or convalescent COVID-19. This CDR3 reads CASSQQQGYGYTF. The CDR3 region has the DNA TGCGCCAGCAGCCAGCAACAGGGCTATGGCTACACCTTC.